This T cell receptor beta chain was observed in a study of blood T cell repertoires in COVID-19. The wider study: Acute and convalescent COVID-19 samples came from the United States, Italy and Spain. Sources were T cells, B-cell-depleted T cells, or PBMCs; the material itself was cDNA or gDNA.

J was trimmed by 2 bases and V by 5 bases; bases with no gene match: 9. Germline assignment: CDR1 SGHTA and CDR2 FQGNSA. The CDR3 runs 17 residues. Per the study methods: For nucleated cells, counts were estimated from reference gene primer amplification. Generated by immunoSEQ multiplex PCR, the TCRdb table keeps only in-frame clones and is missing some. V, J and clone size reflect that table, while D and trimming were determined from the DNA. The table includes around 80,000 clones, about 80% detected once. The sequence was obtained from a man in his fifties or sixties with active or convalescent COVID-19. This chain links TRBV7-2 with TRBJ2-4; the match to TRBD2 covers 10 bases. The sample was peripheral blood. In DNA form, the CDR3 reads TGTGCCAGCAGCCCAGCGGGAGGGCGGAACCCCAAAAACATTCAGTACTTC. Translating gives CASSPAGGRNPKNIQYF.